Each of the 9 T cell receptor beta chains below was sequenced from the same sample in a study of cytomegalovirus exposure and HLA in healthy donors. TCRdb's table, derived via immunoSEQ multiplex PCR, lists solely in-frame clones and lacks some. The profile shows about 130,000 clones, 89% of them singletons. Sequencing input: PBMCs. All receptors come from a woman aged 18-29 years in good health and CMV-seronegative.

A note on this clone: Other nucleotide sequences in the sample specify the same CDR3. The chain has TRBV9 and TRBJ2-3; D is possibly TRBD1 (5 bases). The V and J ends lost 3 bases and 1 base respectively, with 9 bases between them. CDR1 and CDR2 (germline): SGDLS, YYNGEE. The CDR3 has 14 residues. CDR3 loop: CASSGRGRTDTQYF. CDR3 in DNA: TGTGCCAGCAGCGGAAGGGGTCGCACAGATACGCAGTATTTT.

V is TRBV11-2 and J is TRBJ1-3; D remains unclear. This CDR3 has 12 amino acids. CDR1 and CDR2 from the germline V gene are SGHAT and FQNNGV. Trimming removed 1 base from V and 9 bases from J, with 7 bases in between. This CDR3 is CASSLGGVTIYF. CDR3 nucleotides: TGTGCCAGCAGCTTAGGTGGAGTCACCATATATTTT. The whole variable domain, filled in from reference TRBV11-2 and TRBJ1-3, reads EAGVAQSPRYKIIEKRQSVAFWCNPISGHATLYWYQQILGQGPKLLIQFQNNGVVDDSQLPKDRFSAERLKGVDSTLKIQPAKLEDSAVYLCASSLGGVTIYFGEGSWLTVV.

The chain is built from TRBV5-1 and TRBJ2-3; TRBD1 agrees at 8 bases. The V segment lost 5 bases and the J segment 0 bases; nucleotides outside the gene matches: 5. From germline, CDR1 is SGHRS and CDR2 YFSETQ. This CDR3 has 15 residues. The CDR3 nucleotides are TGCGCCAGCAGGGCGACAGGGGCTAGCACAGATACGCAGTATTTT. As protein: CASRATGASTDTQYF.

The V gene is TRBV5-5, the J gene TRBJ2-2; D might be TRBD2 (5 bases). The CDR3 length is 15 residues. Between the trimmed V and J ends, which lost 0 bases and 1 base, there was a span of 7 bases. Germline V gives CDR1 SGHKS, CDR2 YYEKEE (reference sequence). The DNA for the CDR3 is TGTGCCAGCAGCTTGGGACTACTGAACACCGGGGAGCTGTTTTTT. Protein sequence: CASSLGLLNTGELFF. Complete variable domain (other parts from reference TRBV5-5 and TRBJ2-2): DAGVTQSPTHLIKTRGQQVTLRCSPISGHKSVSWYQQVLGQGPQFIFQYYEKEERGRGNFPDRFSARQFPNYSSELNVNALLLGDSALYLCASSLGLLNTGELFFGEGSRLTVL.

V is TRBV5-1 and J is TRBJ2-5, with a tentative D call TRBD2 (5 bases). Germline V gene lookup returns CDR1 SGHRS and CDR2 YFSETQ. Trimming took 1 base from V and 1 from J, leaving 11 bases between them. The CDR3 length is 15 residues. CDR3 sequence: CASSLFPGSQETQYF. DNA of the CDR3: TGCGCCAGCAGCTTGTTTCCGGGGTCCCAAGAGACCCAGTACTTC.

The sample holds a few counts of this clone. This chain's CDR3 is CASSPRQAGGEAFF. DNA for the CDR3: TGTGCCAGCAGCCCGCGACAGGCCGGCGGTGAAGCTTTCTTT. The chain carries TRBV9 and TRBJ1-1; perhaps TRBD1 as D (6 bases). Trimming shortened V by 4 bases and J by 7 bases, and 17 bases separated the two germline ends. Germline loops: CDR1 SGDLS, CDR2 YYNGEE. This CDR3 spans 14 amino acids.

The J gene is TRBJ1-5, the V gene TRBV19, with D maybe TRBD1 (6 bases). Germline CDR1 is LNHDA and CDR2 is SQIVND (reference sequence). Trimming stripped 6 bases from V and 5 bases from J, with 11 bases between. This CDR3 has 13 residues. CDR3: CASSQTGHQPQHF. The DNA of the CDR3 is TGTGCCAGTAGCCAGACAGGACATCAGCCCCAGCATTTT.

This chain joins TRBV5-1 and TRBJ2-5, with D possibly being TRBD1 (6 bases). V shed 5 bases and J shed 5 bases, with 16 bases lying between them. Per germline, CDR1 SGHRS and CDR2 YFSETQ. This CDR3 has 14 residues. CDR3 DNA sequence: TGCGCCAGCAGTGAGGGGACATCGGGGGAGACCCAGTACTTC. Its translation is CASSEGTSGETQYF.

V usage is TRBV10-1 and J usage is TRBJ2-1; 9 nucleotides align to TRBD2. Per the germline V gene, CDR1 is WNHNN and CDR2 is SYGVQD (reference sequence). With V trimmed by 2 bases and J by 4 bases, 6 bases remained unmatched. CDR3 size: 16 residues. For the CDR3, the DNA is TGCGCCAGCAGTGAGAGTCTAGCGGGGCCATACAATGAGCAGTTCTTC. Its protein product is CASSESLAGPYNEQFF.